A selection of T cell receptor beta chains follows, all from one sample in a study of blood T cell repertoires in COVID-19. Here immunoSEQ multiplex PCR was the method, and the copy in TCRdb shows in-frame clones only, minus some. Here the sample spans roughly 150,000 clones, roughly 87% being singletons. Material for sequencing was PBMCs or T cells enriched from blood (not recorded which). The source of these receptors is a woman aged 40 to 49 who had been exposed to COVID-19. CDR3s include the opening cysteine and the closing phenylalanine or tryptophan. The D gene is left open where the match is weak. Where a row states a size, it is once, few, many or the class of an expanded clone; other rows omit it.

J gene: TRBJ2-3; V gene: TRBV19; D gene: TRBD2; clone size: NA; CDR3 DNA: TGTGCCAGTAGTATAGGGCTAGCGGGAGTGGCAGATACGCAGTATTTT; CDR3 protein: CASSIGLAGVADTQYF
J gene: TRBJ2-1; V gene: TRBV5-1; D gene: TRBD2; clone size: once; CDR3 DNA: TGCGCCAGCAGCTTTCAGCGGGGGAGCTCCTACAATGAGCAGTTCTTC; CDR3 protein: CASSFQRGSSYNEQFF
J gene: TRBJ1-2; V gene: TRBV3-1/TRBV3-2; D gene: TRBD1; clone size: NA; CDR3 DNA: TGTGCCAGCAGCCTACATGACGGACAGGGACCTTCTAATGGCTACACCTTC; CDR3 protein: CASSLHDGQGPSNGYTF
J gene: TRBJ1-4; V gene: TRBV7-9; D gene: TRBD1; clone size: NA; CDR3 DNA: TGTGCCAGCAGCGGGACCGGGACAGGGTTGGGTGAAAAACTGTTTTTT; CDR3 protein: CASSGTGTGLGEKLFF
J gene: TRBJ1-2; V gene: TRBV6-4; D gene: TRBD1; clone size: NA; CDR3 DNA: TGTGCCAGCAAGGGGACAGGGAGTGGCTATGGCTACACCTTC; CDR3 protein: CASKGTGSGYGYTF
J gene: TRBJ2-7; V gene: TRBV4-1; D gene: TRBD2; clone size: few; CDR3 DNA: TGCGCCAGCAGCCAAGATCAGCGGGAGACTTGGTACGAGCAGTACTTC; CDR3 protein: CASSQDQRETWYEQYF
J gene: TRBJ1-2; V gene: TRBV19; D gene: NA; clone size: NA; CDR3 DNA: TGTGCCAGTAGTACCCCGACCGGGGGGGCGGGCTATGGCTACACCTTC; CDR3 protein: CASSTPTGGAGYGYTF
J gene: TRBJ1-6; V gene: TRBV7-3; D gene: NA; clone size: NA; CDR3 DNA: TGTGCCAGCAGGAGTATCACAGGGAGTAATTCACCCCTCCACTTT; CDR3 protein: CASRSITGSNSPLHF
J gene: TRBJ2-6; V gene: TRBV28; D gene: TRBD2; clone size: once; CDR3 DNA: TGTGCCAGTGGGAGGGTTCCCAAATCTGGGGCCAACGTCCTGACTTTC; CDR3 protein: CASGRVPKSGANVLTF
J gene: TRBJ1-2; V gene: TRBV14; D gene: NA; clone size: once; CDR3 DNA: TGTGCCAGCAGCCAAGATCAGGGGAGGGGCGGTGGCTACACCTTC; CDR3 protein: CASSQDQGRGGGYTF
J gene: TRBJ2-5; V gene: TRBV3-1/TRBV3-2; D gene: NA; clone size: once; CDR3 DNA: TGTGCCAGCAGCCAAGATTGGAGGATGCAAGAGACCCAGTACTTC; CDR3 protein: CASSQDWRMQETQYF
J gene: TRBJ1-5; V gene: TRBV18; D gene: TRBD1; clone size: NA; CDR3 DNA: TGTGCCAGCTCACCACGAGACAGGGGCAATCAGCCCCAGCATTTT; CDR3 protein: CASSPRDRGNQPQHF
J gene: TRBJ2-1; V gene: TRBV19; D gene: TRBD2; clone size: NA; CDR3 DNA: TGTGCCAGTAGTACCCTCGCTAGCGGGAGTTATCATGAGCAGTTCTTC; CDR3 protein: CASSTLASGSYHEQFF
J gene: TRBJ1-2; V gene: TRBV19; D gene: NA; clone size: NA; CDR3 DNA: TGTGCCAGCTCCCGAGCCGGTGGCTACACCTTC; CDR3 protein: CASSRAGGYTF
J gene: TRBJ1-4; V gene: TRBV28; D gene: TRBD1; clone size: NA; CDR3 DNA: TGTGCCACCCCAGGGGGAGAAGCCAACGAAAAACTGTTTTTT; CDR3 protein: CATPGGEANEKLFF
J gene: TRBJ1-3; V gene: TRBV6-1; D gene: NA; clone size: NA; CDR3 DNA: TGTGCCAGCAGTGAACTAGAGAGCTCTGGAAACACCATATATTTT; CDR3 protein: CASSELESSGNTIYF
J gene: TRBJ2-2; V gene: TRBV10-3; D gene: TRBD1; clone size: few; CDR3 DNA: TGTGCCATCAGTGATAACAGGGGGACCGGGGAGCTGTTTTTT; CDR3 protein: CAISDNRGTGELFF
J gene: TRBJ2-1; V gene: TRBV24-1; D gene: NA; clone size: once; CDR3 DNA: TGTGCCACCAGTGATTTGGGTAGTGAGCAGTTCTTC; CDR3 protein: CATSDLGSEQFF
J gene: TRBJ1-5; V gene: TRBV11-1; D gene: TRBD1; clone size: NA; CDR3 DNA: TGTGCCAGCAGCTTATCAGGGGGAAATCAGCCCCAGCATTTT; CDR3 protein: CASSLSGGNQPQHF
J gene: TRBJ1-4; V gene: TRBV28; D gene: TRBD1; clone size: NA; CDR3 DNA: TGTGCCAGCAGTGTAGACAGGGGAGGAGGTGAAAAACTGTTTTTT; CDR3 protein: CASSVDRGGGEKLFF
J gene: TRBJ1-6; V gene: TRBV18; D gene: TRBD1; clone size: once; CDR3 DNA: TGTGCCAGCTCACCTCTCCAGGGGGCCCGGAATTCACCCCTCCACTTT; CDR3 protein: CASSPLQGARNSPLHF
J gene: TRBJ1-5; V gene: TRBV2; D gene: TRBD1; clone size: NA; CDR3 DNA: TGTGCCAGTACCTCGGACAGGGGGCTTATTCAGCCCCAGCATTTT; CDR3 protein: CASTSDRGLIQPQHF
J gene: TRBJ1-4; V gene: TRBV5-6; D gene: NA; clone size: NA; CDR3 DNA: TGTGCCAGCAGCTTGGCAGGGAATGAAAAACTGTTTTTT; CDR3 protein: CASSLAGNEKLFF
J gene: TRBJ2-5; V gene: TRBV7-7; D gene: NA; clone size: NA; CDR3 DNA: TGTGCCAGCAGCTCCCAATTACAGGCCCCGGAGACCCAGTACTTC; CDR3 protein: CASSSQLQAPETQYF
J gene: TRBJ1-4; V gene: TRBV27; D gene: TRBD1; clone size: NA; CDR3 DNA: TGTGCCAGCAGTGAGCCGGGACAGGGGACGGAAAAACTGTTTTTT; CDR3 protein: CASSEPGQGTEKLFF
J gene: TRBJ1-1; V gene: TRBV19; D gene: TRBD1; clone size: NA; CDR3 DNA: TGTGCCAGTAGTGACAGGGGAGGTGGGTACACTGAAGCTTTCTTT; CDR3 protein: CASSDRGGGYTEAFF
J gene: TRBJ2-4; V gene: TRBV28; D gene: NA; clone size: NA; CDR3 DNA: TGTGCCAGCAGTTCCGGACACGAAATTCAGTACTTC; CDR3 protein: CASSSGHEIQYF
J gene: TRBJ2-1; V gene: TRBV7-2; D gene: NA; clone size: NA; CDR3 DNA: TGTGCCAGCAGCCTGGGACTTTCCTACAATGAGCAGTTCTTC; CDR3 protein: CASSLGLSYNEQFF
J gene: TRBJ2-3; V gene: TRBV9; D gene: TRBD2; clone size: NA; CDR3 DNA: TGTGCCAGCAGTCAAAGACTAGCGGGGATAACAGATACGCAGTATTTT; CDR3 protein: CASSQRLAGITDTQYF
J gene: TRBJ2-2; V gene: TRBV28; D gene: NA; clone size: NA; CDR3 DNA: TGTGCCAGCAGTTTAGCCCGGTCCGGGGAGCTGTTTTTT; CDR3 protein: CASSLARSGELFF
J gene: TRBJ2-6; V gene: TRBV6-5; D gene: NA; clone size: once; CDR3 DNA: TGTGCCAGCTCAACTGGGGCCAACGTCCTGACTTTC; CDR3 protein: CASSTGANVLTF
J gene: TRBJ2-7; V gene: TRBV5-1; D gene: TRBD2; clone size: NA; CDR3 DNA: TGCGCCAGCAATCTCGATAGCGGGATCTCCTACGAGCAGTACTTC; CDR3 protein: CASNLDSGISYEQYF
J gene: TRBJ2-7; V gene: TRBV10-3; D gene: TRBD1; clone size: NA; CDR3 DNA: TGTGCCATCAGAGACAGGGAATACGAGCAGTACTTC; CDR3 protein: CAIRDREYEQYF
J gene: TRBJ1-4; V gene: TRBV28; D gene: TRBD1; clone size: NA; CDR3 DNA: TGTGCCAGCAGTCACCGGGACAGGGGGCCGAGTGAAAAACTGTTTTTT; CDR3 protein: CASSHRDRGPSEKLFF
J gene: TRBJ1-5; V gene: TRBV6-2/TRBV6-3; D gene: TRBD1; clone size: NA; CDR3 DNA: TGTGCCAGCAGTCCACCACCGAATTCGGACAGGGGCTTTTCTAGCAATCAGCCCCAGCATTTT; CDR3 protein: CASSPPPNSDRGFSSNQPQHF
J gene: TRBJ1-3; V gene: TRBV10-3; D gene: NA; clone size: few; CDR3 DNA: TGTGCCATCCGGGCAGACAGTAACACCATATATTTT; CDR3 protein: CAIRADSNTIYF
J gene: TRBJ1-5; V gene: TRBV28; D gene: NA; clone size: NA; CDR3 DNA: TGTGCCAGCACCCAAGACAGGCCTAATAGCAATCAGCCCCAGCATTTT; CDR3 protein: CASTQDRPNSNQPQHF
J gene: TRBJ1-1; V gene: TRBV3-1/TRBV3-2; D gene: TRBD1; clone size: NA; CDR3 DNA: TGTGCCAGCAGCCCCCGGACAGGTGGATTGGTGGACACTGAAGCTTTCTTT; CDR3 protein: CASSPRTGGLVDTEAFF
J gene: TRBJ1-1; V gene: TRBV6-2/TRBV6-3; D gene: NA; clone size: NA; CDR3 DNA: TGTGCCAGCAGCCCGTGGGGGAGGACTGAAGCTTTCTTT; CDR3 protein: CASSPWGRTEAFF
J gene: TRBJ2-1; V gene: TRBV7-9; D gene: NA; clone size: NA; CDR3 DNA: TGTGCCAGCAGCTTTTTCAGGGAAGGCAATGAGCAGTTCTTC; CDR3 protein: CASSFFREGNEQFF
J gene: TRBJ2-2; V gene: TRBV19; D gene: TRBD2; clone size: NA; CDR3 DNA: TGTGCCAGTAGTATCCGGACTAGCGGGACGAACACCGGGGAGCTGTTTTTT; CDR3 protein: CASSIRTSGTNTGELFF
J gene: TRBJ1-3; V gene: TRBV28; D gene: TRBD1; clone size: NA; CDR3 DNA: TGTGCCAGCAGGGGACCGGGACAGGGGGCGAATGGAAACACCATATATTTT; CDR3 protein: CASRGPGQGANGNTIYF
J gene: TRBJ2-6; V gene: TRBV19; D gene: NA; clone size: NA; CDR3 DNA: TGTGCCACTAGACAGACTGGGGCCAACGTCCTGACTTTC; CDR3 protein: CATRQTGANVLTF
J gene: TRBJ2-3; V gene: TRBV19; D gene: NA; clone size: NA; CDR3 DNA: TGTGCCAGTAGTTTCGCCTTGGACTCCCGGTTCGGTACGCAGTATTTT; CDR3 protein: CASSFALDSRFGTQYF
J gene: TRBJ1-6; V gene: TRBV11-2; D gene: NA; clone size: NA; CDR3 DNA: TGTGCCAGCAGCCGCAACGAGGACAGCGCTCTCAATAATTCACCCCTCCACTTT; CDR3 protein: CASSRNEDSALNNSPLHF
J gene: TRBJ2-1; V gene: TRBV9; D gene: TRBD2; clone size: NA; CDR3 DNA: TGTGCCAGCAGCGTAGCTCGGGGGGACGAGCAGTTCTTC; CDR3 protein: CASSVARGDEQFF
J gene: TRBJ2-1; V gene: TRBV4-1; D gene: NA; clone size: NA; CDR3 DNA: TGCGCCAGCAGCTCACGCCTACTGGGCGGGGCTTACAATGAGCAGTTCTTC; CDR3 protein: CASSSRLLGGAYNEQFF
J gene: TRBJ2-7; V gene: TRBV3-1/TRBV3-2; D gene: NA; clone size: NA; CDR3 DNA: TGTGCCAGCAGCCCGGGTCCTCCCGGGGACGAGCAGTACTTC; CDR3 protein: CASSPGPPGDEQYF
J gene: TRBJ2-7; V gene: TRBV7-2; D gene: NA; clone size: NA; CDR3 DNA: TGTGCCAGCAGCTTCAGCTCCTACGAGCAGTACTTC; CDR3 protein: CASSFSSYEQYF
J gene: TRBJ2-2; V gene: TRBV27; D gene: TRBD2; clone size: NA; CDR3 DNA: TGTGCCAGCAGCCAATCCTGGACTAGCGCCCGAGGGGAGCTGTTTTTT; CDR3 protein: CASSQSWTSARGELFF
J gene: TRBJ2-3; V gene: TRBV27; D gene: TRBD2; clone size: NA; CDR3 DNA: TGTGCCAGCAGTTTATTGCGGGAGACAGATACGCAGTATTTT; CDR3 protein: CASSLLRETDTQYF